This entry concerns a single T cell receptor beta chain. Compared with germline, one end of the junction differs, possibly owing to a read error. This sample is part of a study of T cell clones after liver transplantation. CDR1 is MDHEN, CDR2 SYDVKM, per germline. CDR3 length equals 11 residues. The assay was immunoSEQ multiplex PCR, and TCRdb's table has in-frame clones only and misses some. The top ten hold about 15% of the sample, which has tens of thousands of clones, over 55% seen once. The clonotype originates from a human donor who received a liver transplant. The chain couples TRBV28 to TRBJ1-2; D gene unclear. The sample here was CD4+ T cells from blood, taken before liver transplant. CDR3 amino acids: CASSFQRRTRF. CDR3 nucleotides: TGTGCCAGCAGTTTTCAGCGGCGCACCCGCTTC.